This T cell receptor (beta chain) is drawn from a study of CD8 T cells in Susac syndrome. There are 15 residues in the CDR3. V dropped 2 bases and J dropped 5; count of bases not matched to a gene: 8. CDR1 and CDR2 (germline): SGDLS, YYNGEE. After extraction with the RNeasy kit, roughly 0.45 to 1 ug of the RNA was reverse transcribed using random hexamers. With immunoSEQ multiplex PCR, TCR beta CDR3 was amplified across 54 Vbeta and 13 Jbeta. TCRdb used MiXCR to reprocess the immunoSEQ multiplex PCR reads, holding one entry per CDR3 protein. This sample has some 200,000 distinct CDR3 sequences, with more than 85% found just once.

J is TRBJ2-7 and V is TRBV9; 9 bases agree with TRBD2. The sequencing sample was made of CD8+ T cells from PBMCs. The receptor comes from a human donor with Susac syndrome. CDR3 bases: TGTGCCAGCAGCGTGGGACTAGCACCCCGTGACGAGCAGTACTTC. Translating gives CASSVGLAPRDEQYF.